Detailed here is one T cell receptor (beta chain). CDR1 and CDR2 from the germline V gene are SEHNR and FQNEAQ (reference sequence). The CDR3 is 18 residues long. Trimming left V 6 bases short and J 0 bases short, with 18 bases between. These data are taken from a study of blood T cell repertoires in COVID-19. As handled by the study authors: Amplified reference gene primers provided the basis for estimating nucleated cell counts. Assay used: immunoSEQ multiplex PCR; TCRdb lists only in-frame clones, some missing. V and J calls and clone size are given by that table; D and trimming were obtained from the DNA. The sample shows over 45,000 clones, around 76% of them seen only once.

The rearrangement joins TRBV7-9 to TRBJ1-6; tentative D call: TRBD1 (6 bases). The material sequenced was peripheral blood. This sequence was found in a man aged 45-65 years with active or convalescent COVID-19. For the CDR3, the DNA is TGTGCCAGCAGTTACTTCGGGACAACGAGCTCCTATAATTCACCCCTCCACTTT. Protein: CASSYFGTTSSYNSPLHF.